This T cell receptor beta chain originates from a study of shared T cell receptors in the human thymus. Method: immunoSEQ multiplex PCR; TCRdb's copy keeps in-frame clones and lacks some. The table shows hundreds of thousands of clones, with roughly 88% occurring only once. The CDR3 has 13 amino acids. Trimming stripped 6 bases from V and 4 bases from J, with 11 bases between. Germline lookup yields CDR1 SGHRS and CDR2 YFSETQ. A further study also used this sample, focusing on human thymus T cells. In that study: Thymus tissue was removed during corrective cardiac surgery. Related research examined unrelated individuals and reported that their thymic repertoires overlapped highly.

The specimen was thymocytes. The V call is TRBV5-1, the J call TRBJ2-1; D possibly corresponds to TRBD2 (5 bases). The clonotype originates from a boy in the first two years of life with a congenital heart defect. The CDR3 region is CASKTTPYNEQFF. In DNA, the CDR3 is TGCGCCAGCAAGACTACTCCTTACAATGAGCAGTTCTTC.